The 5 T cell receptor beta chains reported below all come from one sample, sequenced in a study of blood T cells in healthy people across ages. Primers used in a second PCR of about 7 to 12 cycles were a sample-barcoded 5' primer and a J-beta primer mix. From the 5' RACE reads, TCRdb called clonotypes with MiXCR, one entry per CDR3 protein. The sample lists approximately 700,000 distinct CDR3 sequences; about 34% were seen once. The sequenced sample consisted of blood. The receptors were sampled from a woman at least 80 years old in good health.

This clonotype was detected a few times. The chain recombines TRBV7-2 with TRBJ1-1; D perhaps matches TRBD1 (5 bases). Trimming removed 9 bases from V and 8 bases from J, with 25 bases in between. Germline values: CDR1 SGHTA, CDR2 FQGNSA. The CDR3 has 15 amino acids. The DNA for the CDR3 is TGTGCCAGTTCGCCCCCCCGGGGGGGGGTTGCCGAAGCTTTCTTT. Residues: CASSPPRGGVAEAFF.

This clonotype has ten or more counts. The CDR3, as DNA: TGTGCCAGCAACCTAGCGGGACAGGGGGTGGATGAGCAGTTCTTC. The encoded protein is CASNLAGQGVDEQFF. J is TRBJ2-1 and V is TRBV12-3 or TRBV12-4, with TRBD1 matching 11 bases. CDR3 size: 15 residues. J gave up 8 bases and V 7 bases, and 10 bases lay outside the gene matches.

V is TRBV7-2 and J is TRBJ2-5; possible D gene TRBD1, 5 bases. The CDR3 has 14 residues. The germline V gene encodes CDR1 SGHTA and CDR2 FQGNSA. V lost 4 bases, J lost 11 bases, and 20 bases lay in between. The CDR3 sequence: CASSSGWGSYGQYF. The DNA for the CDR3 is TGTGCCAGCAGCTCAGGATGGGGCTCCTACGGGCAGTACTTC.

J is TRBJ1-4 and V is TRBV4-1; the match to TRBD1 covers 9 bases. The V and J ends lost 5 bases and 9 bases, in that order; junction bases with no gene match: 10. The CDR3 is made up of 15 amino acids. Germline V gene lookup returns CDR1 MGHRA and CDR2 YSYEKL. The CDR3 protein is CASSFGQGIWKKLFF. The CDR3 region has the DNA TGCGCCAGCAGCTTCGGACAGGGGATTTGGAAAAAACTGTTTTTT.

This clonotype was seen repeatedly, ten times or more. The chain combines TRBV28 with TRBJ2-4, with D possibly being TRBD2 (6 bases). Looked up from germline, CDR1 is MDHEN and CDR2 is SYDVKM. The V end was cut by 1 base, the J end by 8 bases, with 15 bases between. The CDR3 has 15 residues. For the CDR3, the DNA is TGTGCCAGCAGTTTATCGGGGGTAGGAGGGGACATTCAGTACTTC. It translates to CASSLSGVGGDIQYF.